This T cell receptor beta chain was captured in a study of T cells in Graves' hyperthyroidism and ophthalmopathy. RNA transcripts were the template for amplifying TCR beta CDR3 regions. The HTBI primer set served for first-round RT-PCR of the TCR CDR3. TCRdb independently ran MiXCR on the multiplex PCR reads; one entry per CDR3 protein. The sample records 500,000 to 650,000 distinct CDR3 sequences, just under 20% being singletons. Germline CDR1 MNHNS, CDR2 SASEGT. V gave up 10 bases and J gave up 4 bases, with 16 bases separating them. The CDR3 is 13 amino acids. Sequenced material: blood. The chain employs TRBV6-1 and TRBJ2-5; D tentatively reads TRBD1 or TRBD2 (5 bases each). This receptor was obtained from a man in his forties or fifties with Graves' ophthalmopathy. The CDR3 loop is CATFENGGETQYF. The CDR3 nucleotides are TGTGCCACCTTCGAAAATGGGGGAGAGACCCAGTACTTC.